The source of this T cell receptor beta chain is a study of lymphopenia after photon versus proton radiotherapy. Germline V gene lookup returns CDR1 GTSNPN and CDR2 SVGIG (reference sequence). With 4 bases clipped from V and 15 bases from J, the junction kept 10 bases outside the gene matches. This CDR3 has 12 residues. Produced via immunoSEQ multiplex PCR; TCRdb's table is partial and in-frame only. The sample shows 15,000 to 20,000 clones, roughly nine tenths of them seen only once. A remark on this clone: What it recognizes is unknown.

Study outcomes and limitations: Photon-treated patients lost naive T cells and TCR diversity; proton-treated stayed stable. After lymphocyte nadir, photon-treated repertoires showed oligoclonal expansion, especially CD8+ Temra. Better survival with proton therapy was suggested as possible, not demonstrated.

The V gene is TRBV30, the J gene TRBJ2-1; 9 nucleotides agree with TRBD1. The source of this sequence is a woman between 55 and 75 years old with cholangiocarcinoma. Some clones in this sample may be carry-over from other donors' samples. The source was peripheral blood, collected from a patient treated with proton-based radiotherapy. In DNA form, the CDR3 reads TGTGCCTGGAATAATTATGGACAGGGGCTGTTCTTC. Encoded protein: CAWNNYGQGLFF.